The clone carrying this T cell receptor (beta chain) was counted a few times. Its specificity is unknown. Germline lookup yields CDR1 SGHTA and CDR2 FQGTGA. The CDR3 contains 15 residues. Trimming took off 1 base at V and 4 bases at J, with 11 bases between the two ends. Sequencing was performed with immunoSEQ multiplex PCR; in TCRdb, only in-frame clones are kept and a portion is missing. The data show 15,000 to 20,000 clones, with almost 75% seen just once and roughly 20% held by the top ten. CD4+ T cells from unexposed donors were obtained before the COVID-19 pandemic (2011-2018). Isolation of CD4+ T cells took place after roughly nine days in culture. The sample comes from a study of CD4 T cells in relation to SARS-CoV-2 and coronaviruses.

The rearrangement links TRBV7-3 to TRBJ2-1; D gene unclear. The sequence derives from a human donor in good health. The sample comprised CD4+ T cells from PBMCs, cultured in vitro. DNA for the CDR3: TGTGCCAGCAGCTTAATTGGCGATAATTACAATGAGCAGTTCTTC. As protein: CASSLIGDNYNEQFF.